This T cell receptor beta chain originates from a study of beta chain features in type 1 diabetes. Details on this clone: Its antigen is unidentified.

TCRB transcripts that were expressed got sequenced, as all of the isolated RNA had been reverse transcribed. Assay used: immunoSEQ multiplex PCR; TCRdb lists only in-frame clones, some missing. The top ten hold approximately 0.039% of the sample, which has about 660,000 clones, more than 13% seen once. Trimming removed 3 bases from V and 2 bases from J, with 9 bases in between. CDR3 length: 14 residues. Germline CDR1 and CDR2: SGHTS and YDEGEE. General observations from the study: Type 1 diabetes patients had moderately but significantly shorter TCRB CDR3s in all four CD4+ subsets.

The receptor comes from a man in his late teens or twenties with type 1 diabetes. Sequencing was done on a sample of naive CD4+ T cells from blood. The J gene is TRBJ2-1, the V gene TRBV5-8; no clear D gene. CDR3 bases: TGTGCCAGCAGCTCGGGTAGGACCTACAATGAGCAGTTCTTC. Protein: CASSSGRTYNEQFF.